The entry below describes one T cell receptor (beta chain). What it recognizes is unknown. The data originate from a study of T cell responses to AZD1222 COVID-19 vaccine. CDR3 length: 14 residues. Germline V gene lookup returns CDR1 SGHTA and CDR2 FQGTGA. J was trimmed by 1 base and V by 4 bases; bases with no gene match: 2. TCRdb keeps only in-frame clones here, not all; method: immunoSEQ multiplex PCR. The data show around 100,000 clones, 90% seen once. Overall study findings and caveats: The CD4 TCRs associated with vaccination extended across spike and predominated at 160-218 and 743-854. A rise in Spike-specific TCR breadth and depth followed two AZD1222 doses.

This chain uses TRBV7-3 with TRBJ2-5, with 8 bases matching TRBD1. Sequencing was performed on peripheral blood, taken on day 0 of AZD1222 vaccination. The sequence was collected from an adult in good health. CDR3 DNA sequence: TGTGCCAGCAGCTCAGGGGGCGGCCAAGAGACCCAGTACTTC. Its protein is CASSSGGGQETQYF.